This T cell receptor (beta chain) was documented in a study of PD-1 blockade in classical Hodgkin lymphoma. Findings and limits, study-wide: Differences between repertoires have undefined causes, possibly disease activity or prior therapy.

The germline gives CDR1 SGHVS, CDR2 FNYEAQ. The length of the CDR3 is 15 residues. V was cut by 1 base and J by 4 bases, with 12 bases left in between. About this clone: What it binds is not known.

Measured with immunoSEQ multiplex PCR; TCRdb has only the in-frame clones, and not every one. Of 30,000 or so clones listed, 75% to 95% are singletons. All patients experienced relapse after autologous stem cell transplantation, and brentuximab vedotin exposure was variable. From thawed PBMCs, CD4+ T cells were purified using magnetic negative selection. The sample consisted of CD4+ T cells from blood, taken at baseline. The receptor was derived from a human donor with classical Hodgkin lymphoma. The chain uses TRBV7-6 and TRBJ2-3; either TRBD1 or TRBD2 may supply D (5 bases each). CDR3: CASSLGGGLADTQYF. The CDR3 DNA reads as TGTGCCAGCAGCTTAGGTGGGGGATTGGCAGATACGCAGTATTTT.